A single sample is the source of the 10 T cell receptor beta chains below, sequenced in a study of T cell repertoires in cytomegalovirus infection. MiXCR, run by TCRdb on the reads, gives a single entry per CDR3 protein. The sample includes approximately 630,000 distinct CDR3 sequences, approximately 24% of them seen just once. The sample was CD8+ T cells from PBMCs. The receptors were gathered from a human donor in good health (CMV status not recorded). Some clones in this sample may be carry-over from other donors' samples.

About this clonotype itself: This may stem from a read error, because a much larger clone lies one nucleotide away. The conserved phenylalanine or tryptophan normally closing the CDR3 is absent here, so this likely arose from a read error. The rearrangement joins TRBV7-9 to TRBJ1-5; a weak D match, TRBD1 (5 bases). The CDR3 is made up of 13 amino acids. Looked up from germline, CDR1 is SEHNR and CDR2 is FQNEAQ (reference sequence). The V end lost 1 base, the J end lost 4 bases, and 5 bases lay between the germline ends. The CDR3 bases are TGTGCCAGCAGCTTAGACAGGAATCAGCCCCAGCATTCT. Protein: CASSLDRNQPQHS.

This clonotype showed up just a few times. J is TRBJ2-3 and V is TRBV7-6; 8 bases line up with TRBD2. V lost 1 base, J lost 2 bases, and 2 bases stayed unmatched. From germline, CDR1 is SGHVS and CDR2 FNYEAQ. This CDR3 has 15 residues. For the CDR3, the DNA is TGTGCCAGCAGCTTAGTTAGCGGGGACACAGATACGCAGTATTTT. Residues: CASSLVSGDTDTQYF.

The chain carries TRBV9 and TRBJ2-2; D remains ambiguous. CDR1 SGDLS and CDR2 YYNGEE come from the germline V gene. V lost 3 bases to trimming and J lost 4 bases, with 7 bases between them. The CDR3 has 13 amino acids. CDR3 residues: CASSGAGTGELFF. Written as DNA, the CDR3 is TGTGCCAGCAGCGGGGCAGGCACCGGGGAGCTGTTTTTT.

The chain couples TRBV6-1 to TRBJ1-1; D is perhaps TRBD1 (5 bases). The CDR3 runs to 13 residues. V was cut by 5 bases and J by 8 bases, with 15 bases left in between. CDR1 MNHNS and CDR2 SASEGT come from the germline V gene. CDR3 protein: CASSRGVGAEAFF. The CDR3 bases are TGTGCCAGCAGTAGGGGTGTGGGAGCCGAAGCTTTCTTT.

The genes are TRBV11-2 and TRBJ2-3; no definite D call. V was clipped by 2 bases and J by 4 bases, with 7 bases between them. Germline CDR1 is SGHAT and CDR2 is FQNNGV. This CDR3 is built from 13 residues. CDR3 coding DNA: TGTGCCAGCAGCTTATGGACGTCAGATACGCAGTATTTT. Protein product: CASSLWTSDTQYF. Complete variable domain (other parts from reference TRBV11-2 and TRBJ2-3): EAGVAQSPRYKIIEKRQSVAFWCNPISGHATLYWYQQILGQGPKLLIQFQNNGVVDDSQLPKDRFSAERLKGVDSTLKIQPAKLEDSAVYLCASSLWTSDTQYFGPGTRLTVL.

The V call is TRBV5-1, the J call TRBJ1-5; the D gene is possibly TRBD1 (6 bases). CDR1 and CDR2 (germline): SGHRS, YFSETQ. This CDR3 is 14 amino acids long. V lost 4 bases, J lost 2 bases, and 10 bases lay in between. DNA for the CDR3: TGCGCCAGCAGCAAAGGGGGGGGCAATCAGCCCCAGCATTTT. It encodes CASSKGGGNQPQHF.

This clonotype turned up a few times. The V gene is TRBV2, the J gene TRBJ2-7; TRBD2 agrees at 7 bases. The CDR3 runs to 11 residues. J was trimmed by 8 bases and V by 5 bases; bases with no gene match: 3. Germline V lookup: CDR1 SNHLY, CDR2 FYNNEI. The CDR3, as DNA: TGTGCCAGCAGTTGGGGGGGAAAGCAGTACTTC. As protein: CASSWGGKQYF.

There are a few counts of this clonotype. This chain uses TRBV11-2 with TRBJ1-1, with D hard to call. Germline assignment: CDR1 SGHAT and CDR2 FQNNGV. CDR3 length: 13 amino acids. Trimming pared 2 bases from V and 7 bases from J, leaving 11 bases between. Here the CDR3 DNA reads TGTGCCAGCAGCTTAAGTAGGACTAATGAAGCTTTCTTT. It specifies CASSLSRTNEAFF.

This clonotype occurred a few times. The rearrangement links TRBV7-9 to TRBJ2-7, with D perhaps matching TRBD1 or TRBD2 (5 bases each). From germline, CDR1 is SEHNR and CDR2 FQNEAQ (reference sequence). The CDR3 is 16 residues long. The germline V and J ends were trimmed by 1 base and 0 bases, with 13 bases remaining between them. This CDR3 is CASSLEGRYYSYEQYF. DNA of the CDR3: TGTGCCAGCAGCTTAGAGGGACGGTATTACTCCTACGAGCAGTACTTC. Variable domain in full (rest from reference TRBV7-9 and TRBJ2-7): DTGVSQNPRHKITKRGQNVTFRCDPISEHNRLYWYRQTLGQGPEFLTYFQNEAQLEKSRLLSDRFSAERPKGSFSTLEIQRTEQGDSAMYLCASSLEGRYYSYEQYFGPGTRLTVT.

The chain combines TRBV25-1 with TRBJ1-4, with a tentative D call TRBD1 (5 bases). Germline values: CDR1 MGHDK, CDR2 SYGVNS. The CDR3 loop spans 15 amino acids. V lost 7 bases and J lost 7, with 19 bases in between. The CDR3 DNA reads as TGTGCCAGCACTTCCGGCGAGGGGAGGGGTGAAAAACTGTTTTTT. This sequence encodes CASTSGEGRGEKLFF.